This paragraph covers one T cell receptor beta chain sequence. Its cognate antigen is unknown. These data come from a study of T cell repertoires in cytomegalovirus infection. The CDR3 covers 17 residues. The germline V gene encodes CDR1 MNHEY and CDR2 SVGEGT. Losses at the gene ends were 6 bases for V and 2 bases for J; bases not matched to a gene: 13. MiXCR, applied by TCRdb to the reads, yields one record per CDR3 protein. The repertoire includes fewer than 1,000,000 distinct CDR3 sequences, roughly a third of them detected once, and 10% to 15% sits in the top ten. Sequencing used cultured CD8+ T cells from PBMCs, obtained from culture after CMV antigen stimulation. V usage is TRBV6-2 or TRBV6-3 and J usage is TRBJ2-3; 8 positions match TRBD1. The source of this sequence is a human donor in good health (CMV status not recorded). Some clones in this sample may be carry-over from other donors' samples. CDR3: CASRERYRGTITDTQYF. The CDR3, as DNA: TGTGCCAGCAGAGAGAGATACAGGGGGACCATCACAGATACGCAGTATTTT.